The source of this TCR beta chain is a study of PD-L1 blockade in urothelial cancer. Study overall: About 85% of the roughly 29 patients were men whose urothelial cancer was bladder-origin.

Synthetically made TCR analog templates were put into each PCR as spikes. Data came from immunoSEQ multiplex PCR; TCRdb stores just in-frame clones and leaves some out. The sample holds tens of thousands of clones, 80% to 95% seen once. Germline V gene lookup returns CDR1 MNHEY and CDR2 SVGAGI. The CDR3 is made up of 13 amino acids. The ends were cut back, 8 bases at V and 4 bases at J, with 14 bases in the middle. The sequence derives from an older man with urothelial cancer. The sequenced sample was PBMCs, obtained around atezolizumab (anti-PD-L1) treatment. The rearrangement uses TRBV6-5 and TRBJ1-2; tentatively, D is TRBD1 (5 bases). In DNA form, the CDR3 reads TGTGCCAGCCCCCACGGGGGGGTCTATGGCTACACCTTC. Translation gives CASPHGGVYGYTF.